This TCR beta chain is drawn from a study of shared clonotypes between healthy human individuals. Study information: For every donor, three CD4 naive, three CD4 memory, two CD8 naive and one CD8 memory plates were used.

This clone was observed a handful of times. The antigen is unknown. Findings of the study overall: The study found lower generation probabilities in non-shared clonotypes than in those shared by all four donors.

Profiled with immunoSEQ multiplex PCR; TCRdb holds only in-frame clones, not every one. Here the sample spans approximately 1,000,000 clones, around 78% being singletons. This CDR3 is 15 amino acids long. V was pared by 6 bases and J by 2 bases, with 10 bases of the junction left unmatched. Germline assignment: CDR1 MNHNS and CDR2 SASEGT. This TCR derives from a man younger than 35 in good health. Some clones in this sample may be carry-over from other donors' samples. V is TRBV6-1 and J is TRBJ2-7; 7 bases agree with TRBD1. Sequencing was done on a sample of memory CD4+ T cells from PBMCs. Subset defined: CD45RA-negative fraction. The CDR3, as DNA: TGTGCCAGCAGAGAGGACAGGTCCGGGACCTACGAGCAGTACTTC. This codes for CASREDRSGTYEQYF.